The clone carrying this TCR beta chain was counted many times. This sample was taken from a study of T cells in Graves' hyperthyroidism and ophthalmopathy. Germline V gene data show CDR1 as MDHEN and CDR2 as SYDVKM. V was pared by 6 bases and J by 2 bases, with 5 bases between. The CDR3 has 13 amino acids. Amplification yielded TCR beta CDR3 regions, with RNA transcripts as the source. The HTBI primer set was used in a first-round RT-PCR of the TCR CDR3. TCRdb re-analysed the multiplex PCR reads in MiXCR, keeping a single row per CDR3 protein. In the table there are some 270,000 distinct CDR3 sequences, approximately 23% of which are singletons.

The clonotype comes from a middle-aged woman with Graves' ophthalmopathy. This chain connects TRBV28 to TRBJ2-6; D gene uncertain. The material sequenced was blood. CDR3 in DNA: TGTGCCAGCAGGACCGCTGGGGCCAACGTCCTGACTTTC. Its protein is CASRTAGANVLTF.